These 30 T cell receptor beta chains originate from one sample sequenced in a study of metastatic and nonmetastatic thyroid tumors. All patients were treatment-naive before thyroid surgery. TCRdb reassembled clones from the PCR reads with MiXCR. The data show about 15,000 clones, about 34% seen once. The sample consisted of tumor tissue. The receptors here all came from a male donor with papillary thyroid cancer or a benign thyroid nodule (not recorded which). Some clones in this sample may be carry-over from other donors' samples.

Judged by abundance, this clone is medium-sized (0.01 to 0.1%). The genes are TRBV6-1 and TRBJ1-5; D is possibly TRBD1 (6 bases). This CDR3 is built from 14 residues. Between the trimmed V and J ends, which lost 6 bases and 4 bases, there was a span of 13 bases. From germline, CDR1 is MNHNS and CDR2 SASEGT. The CDR3 sequence is CASSTTGTNQPQHF. The CDR3 DNA sequence: TGTGCCAGCAGCACAACAGGGACGAATCAGCCCCAGCATTTT.

The chain couples TRBV4-3 to TRBJ2-7; 9 positions agree with TRBD1. The J segment lost 5 bases and the V segment lost 4 bases, leaving 6 bases of the junction unmatched. Germline V gene sequence: CDR1 LGHNA, CDR2 YSLEER. The length of the CDR3 is 14 residues. The CDR3: CASSRQRTGDEQYF. As DNA, the CDR3 is TGCGCCAGCAGCCGGCAAAGGACAGGGGACGAGCAGTACTTC.

The rearrangement joins TRBV7-6 to TRBJ2-7; 9 bases agree with TRBD1. This CDR3 region has 15 residues. V shed 5 bases and J 6 bases; nucleotides not matched to a gene: 11. CDR1 and CDR2 from the germline V gene are SGHVS and FNYEAQ. CDR3 loop: CASSTTIGQGREQYF. For the CDR3, the DNA is TGTGCCAGCAGCACCACAATCGGACAGGGGCGCGAGCAGTACTTC.

The gene calls are TRBV5-1 and TRBJ2-7, with D possibly being TRBD2 (5 bases). This CDR3 contains 16 residues. V lost 4 bases and J lost 6, with 23 bases in between. CDR1 is SGHRS, CDR2 YFSETQ, per germline. This CDR3 reads CASSGELLDPRGEQYF. The DNA of the CDR3 is TGCGCCAGCAGCGGAGAATTACTAGATCCCCGTGGCGAGCAGTACTTC.

This clone was seen many times. The chain has TRBV30 and TRBJ1-1; 9 nucleotides align to TRBD1. V gave up 7 bases and J gave up 4 bases; unmatched junction bases: 10. This CDR3 is 14 amino acids long. Germline loops: CDR1 GTSNPN, CDR2 SVGIG (reference sequence). The DNA for the CDR3 is TGTGCCTACAGGGGGCCAGTCAGTGGCACTGAAGCTTTCTTT. It is translated as CAYRGPVSGTEAFF.

In this sample, this clone turned up once. The rearrangement uses TRBV7-8 and TRBJ2-7, with TRBD1 identical over 8 bases. The ends lost 7 bases at V and 6 bases at J; junction bases unmatched: 20. The germline CDR1 and CDR2 sequences are SGHVS and FQNEAQ. The length of the CDR3 is 17 residues. The CDR3 coding sequence is TGTGCCAGCATCCCCTCAAGGGTAACAGGGGGAAGGGTCGAGCAGTACTTC. It specifies CASIPSRVTGGRVEQYF.

This clone was seen a handful of times. The gene calls are TRBV2 and TRBJ1-5, with a weak D call TRBD1 (5 bases). V gave up 2 bases and J gave up 6 bases, with 11 bases separating them. Germline V gene sequence: CDR1 SNHLY, CDR2 FYNNEI. The CDR3 runs 14 residues. Here the CDR3 DNA reads TGTGCCAGCAGTGAACAGGGATTGACTCAGCCCCAGCATTTT. It translates to CASSEQGLTQPQHF.

The chain uses TRBV6-2 or TRBV6-3 and TRBJ2-4; the D gene is possibly TRBD2 (6 bases). CDR1 and CDR2 from the germline V gene are MNHEY and SVGEGT. The CDR3 extends over 16 amino acids. The V end lost 7 bases, the J end lost 12 bases, and 28 bases lay between the germline ends. The CDR3: CASNYATVLAKYNQYF. CDR3 DNA sequence: TGTGCCAGCAACTATGCGACAGTACTAGCCAAATACAATCAGTACTTC.

The CDR3 here is CASSFRGCTTFGEQYF. The CDR3 bases are TGTGCCAGCAGCTTCCGGGGGTGCACCACTTTTGGCGAGCAGTACTTC. The chain carries TRBV11-2 and TRBJ2-7; tentatively, D is TRBD2 (6 bases). The CDR3 runs 16 residues. Per germline, CDR1 SGHAT and CDR2 FQNNGV. Between the trimmed V and J ends, which lost 3 bases and 6 bases, there was a span of 21 bases. The full variable domain, completed using reference TRBV11-2 and TRBJ2-7, is EAGVAQSPRYKIIEKRQSVAFWCNPISGHATLYWYQQILGQGPKLLIQFQNNGVVDDSQLPKDRFSAERLKGVDSTLKIQPAKLEDSAVYLCASSFRGCTTFGEQYFGPGTRLTVT.

The chain has TRBV18 and TRBJ2-7, with 7 bases identical to TRBD1. The CDR3 extends over 15 amino acids. With V trimmed by 3 bases and J by 0 bases, 5 bases remained unmatched. Germline assignment: CDR1 KGHSH and CDR2 LQKENI. CDR3 nucleotides: TGTGCCAGCTCACCGGCCGGGACAGACTCCTACGAGCAGTACTTC. Translation: CASSPAGTDSYEQYF. Together with reference TRBV18 and TRBJ2-7, the CDR3 gives the full variable domain: NAGVMQNPRHLVRRRGQEARLRCSPMKGHSHVYWYRQLPEEGLKFMVYLQKENIIDESGMPKERFSAEFPKEGPSILRIQQVVRGDSAAYFCASSPAGTDSYEQYFGPGTRLTVT.

As for this clone: One junction end does not reproduce the germline sequence, and a read error may be involved. The chain links TRBV5-1 to TRBJ2-6; the D call may be TRBD1 or TRBD2 (6 bases each). This CDR3 is 17 amino acids long. Germline CDR1 and CDR2: SGHRS and YFSETQ. CDR3 nucleotides: TGCGCCAGCAGCCAACTTGATACAGGGACCGGGGGCAACGTCCTGACTTTC. Its translation is CASSQLDTGTGGNVLTF.

The V gene is TRBV27, the J gene TRBJ1-2; 7 bases are shared with TRBD1. The CDR3 is 16 amino acids. Germline V gene data show CDR1 as MNHEY and CDR2 as SMNVEV (reference sequence). Trimming at V came to 5 bases and at J to 3 bases, leaving 12 bases not matched to a gene. The CDR3, as DNA: TGTGCCAGCAGTCCTACCGGGGGACAGATTCACTATGGCTACACCTTC. Protein: CASSPTGGQIHYGYTF.

This clone was counted ten times or more. The chain couples TRBV19 to TRBJ2-1; 9 positions match TRBD2. The ends lost 1 base at V and 4 bases at J; junction bases unmatched: 11. This CDR3 is built from 18 residues. Germline CDR1 and CDR2: LNHDA and SQIVND (reference sequence). CDR3 DNA sequence: TGTGCCAGTAGTATAGGTAGCGGGGGACGACAAATTTACAATGAGCAGTTCTTC. Translated, it gives CASSIGSGGRQIYNEQFF.

This clone has more than one count but fewer than ten. V gene TRBV27 combines with J gene TRBJ2-5, with D possibly matching TRBD1 (6 bases). The CDR3 has 15 residues. Germline values: CDR1 MNHEY, CDR2 SMNVEV (reference sequence). V gave up 8 bases and J gave up 5 bases, with 21 bases separating them. CDR3 amino acids: CASRLTGHQEETQYF. CDR3 nucleotide sequence: TGTGCCAGCCGACTGACGGGACATCAGGAGGAGACCCAGTACTTC.

The table lists this clone with a count of one. In this CDR3 the conserved last residue, phenylalanine or tryptophan, is missing, so a read error is likely. The J gene is TRBJ2-1, the V gene TRBV15, with 8 positions matching TRBD1. This CDR3 region has 16 residues. Germline lookup yields CDR1 LNHNV and CDR2 YYDKDF (reference sequence). CDR3 loop: CATSRVDRGSYNEQFL. The DNA for the CDR3 is TGTGCCACGAGCAGAGTAGACAGGGGATCCTACAATGAGCAGTTCTTA.

The chain links TRBV27 to TRBJ2-1; 7 nucleotides agree with TRBD1. This CDR3 is 15 amino acids long. Trimming removed 4 bases from V and 2 bases from J; junction bases left unmatched: 5. CDR1 and CDR2 (germline): MNHEY, SMNVEV (reference sequence). The CDR3 DNA reads TGTGCCAGCAGTTCCTTCACAGGGGCCTACAATGAGCAGTTCTTC. Encoded protein: CASSSFTGAYNEQFF.

This clone is deemed medium-sized. The V call is TRBV30, the J call TRBJ2-7; possibly TRBD2 for D (5 bases). The CDR3 length is 13 residues. The germline V and J ends were trimmed by 1 base and 5 bases, with 12 bases remaining between them. Germline-derived CDR1 and CDR2 are GTSNPN and SVGIG (reference sequence). CDR3 amino acids: CAWSGGNLDEQYF. Here the CDR3 DNA reads TGTGCCTGGAGTGGAGGGAATTTGGACGAGCAGTACTTC.

The chain uses TRBV20-1 and TRBJ2-7; D possibly uses TRBD1 or TRBD2 (5 bases each). The germline CDR1 and CDR2 sequences are DFQATT and SNEGSKA (reference sequence). The CDR3 is 15 amino acids. V dropped 2 bases and J dropped 6 bases, with 20 bases sitting between them. The CDR3 nucleotides are TGCAGTGCTAGACTAACCGGGACCGTCCCTAGCGAGCAGTACTTC. Translating it yields CSARLTGTVPSEQYF.

The chain is built from TRBV28 and TRBJ1-2; 7 bases map to TRBD1. The CDR3 spans 12 residues. Trimming took 7 bases from V and 7 from J; bases not matched to a gene: 6. CDR1 is MDHEN and CDR2 is SYDVKM in the germline V gene. The CDR3 region has the DNA TGTGCCAGCATTAGACAGGGTTTTGGCTACACCTTC. It codes for CASIRQGFGYTF.

The gene calls are TRBV5-1 and TRBJ2-2; possible D gene TRBD2, 5 bases. V was shortened by 1 base and J by 5 bases, with 15 bases between the two germline ends. Germline V lookup: CDR1 SGHRS, CDR2 YFSETQ. The CDR3 is 16 amino acids. This CDR3 reads CASSLNPGLKTGELFF. CDR3 in DNA: TGCGCCAGCAGCTTGAATCCGGGGTTAAAAACCGGGGAGCTGTTTTTT. Full variable domain (missing parts from reference TRBV5-1 and TRBJ2-2): KAGVTQTPRYLIKTRGQQVTLSCSPISGHRSVSWYQQTPGQGLQFLFEYFSETQRNKGNFPGRFSGRQFSNSRSEMNVSTLELGDSALYLCASSLNPGLKTGELFFGEGSRLTVL.

By frequency in the sample, this clone is large. V usage is TRBV6-5 and J usage is TRBJ1-5; D is perhaps TRBD1 (5 bases). V lost 0 bases and J lost 5, with 8 bases in between. The CDR3 spans 14 residues. CDR1 is MNHEY, CDR2 SVGAGI, per germline. The DNA of the CDR3 is TGTGCCAGCAGTTACTCTGGACAAGATCAGCCCCAGCATTTT. Translation: CASSYSGQDQPQHF.

The V gene is TRBV4-2, the J gene TRBJ1-6, with a weak D call TRBD1 (5 bases). Per the germline V gene, CDR1 is LGHNA and CDR2 is YNFKEQ. V lost 1 base to trimming and J lost 8 bases, with 12 bases between them. CDR3 length: 15 amino acids. The CDR3: CASSQGVGEDSPLHF. CDR3 coding DNA: TGTGCCAGCAGCCAAGGAGTAGGGGAGGATTCACCCCTCCACTTT.

The V gene is TRBV5-1, the J gene TRBJ2-1; D possibly corresponds to TRBD2 (5 bases). The CDR3 is 12 amino acids. Trimming removed 6 bases at V and 8 bases at J, with 12 bases between. CDR1 SGHRS and CDR2 YFSETQ come from the germline V gene. CDR3 protein: CASILVGDEQFF. Written as DNA, the CDR3 is TGCGCCAGCATCTTAGTCGGGGATGAGCAGTTCTTC.

This clone was detected ten times or more. The same CDR3 is also encoded by other DNA sequences in this sample. The chain employs TRBV4-1 and TRBJ2-3; 8 positions match TRBD2. The CDR3 sequence is 19 residues long. From germline, CDR1 is MGHRA and CDR2 YSYEKL. V lost 0 bases, J lost 5 bases, and 16 bases stayed unmatched. As DNA, the CDR3 is TGCGCCAGCAGCCAAGATCGTTTTAGCGGGGTACGGTCGGGAGATACGCAGTATTTT. Protein: CASSQDRFSGVRSGDTQYF.

Many counts were recorded for this clone. The chain couples TRBV20-1 to TRBJ1-2; tentative D call: TRBD1 (5 bases). Trimming took off 0 bases at V and 0 bases at J, with 8 bases between the two ends. Germline CDR1 DFQATT, CDR2 SNEGSKA (reference sequence). The CDR3 loop spans 14 amino acids. CDR3: CSARDDSSNYGYTF. CDR3 DNA sequence: TGCAGTGCTAGAGATGACAGCTCTAACTATGGCTACACCTTC.

The V and J genes are TRBV7-3 and TRBJ2-2, with 7 nucleotides matching TRBD2. Germline V lookup: CDR1 SGHTA, CDR2 FQGTGA. The CDR3 has 13 amino acids. The V gene end was trimmed by 4 bases and the J gene end by 6 bases; junction bases not matched to a gene: 2. The CDR3 sequence is CASSSREAGELFF. CDR3 DNA sequence: TGTGCCAGCAGCTCACGGGAGGCCGGGGAGCTGTTTTTT.

This clone ranks as medium-sized. This chain uses TRBV20-1 with TRBJ2-1, with D perhaps matching TRBD1 (6 bases). Germline CDR1 DFQATT, CDR2 SNEGSKA (reference sequence). The CDR3 is made up of 14 amino acids. Trimming took off 6 bases at V and 4 bases at J, with 16 bases between the two ends. CDR3 bases: TGCAGTGCGACAGGAAGCTTCTTTTACAATGAGCAGTTCTTC. It codes for CSATGSFFYNEQFF.

About this clone: The missing conserved phenylalanine or tryptophan at the end of this CDR3 makes a read error likely. This chain uses TRBV3-1 with TRBJ2-1; D is ambiguous. Germline CDR1 is LGHDT and CDR2 is YNNKEL (reference sequence). This CDR3 has 16 amino acids. In nucleotides, the CDR3 is TGTGCCAGCTGCCAAGATGAGGACCAAACCTACAATGAGCAGTTCATC. Its protein is CASCQDEDQTYNEQFI.

This clone was observed at least ten times. CDR3 region: CSARVPFSGGYTF. Written as DNA, the CDR3 is TGCAGTGCTAGAGTCCCCTTCTCGGGTGGCTACACCTTC. The rearrangement links TRBV20-1 to TRBJ1-2; D is unclear. The CDR3 is 13 amino acids. V dropped 1 base and J dropped 7 bases, with 13 bases sitting between them. Germline assignment: CDR1 DFQATT and CDR2 SNEGSKA (reference sequence).

Worth noting for this clone: The sample contains more than one DNA sequence encoding this CDR3. The J gene is TRBJ2-7, the V gene TRBV20-1; D may be TRBD1 or TRBD2 (5 bases each). This CDR3 spans 15 amino acids. The V gene's germline CDR1 is DFQATT and CDR2 SNEGSKA (reference sequence). V lost 1 base, J lost 0 bases, and 13 bases lay in between. CDR3 residues: CSARVGGGASYEQYF. The CDR3 DNA reads as TGCAGTGCTAGAGTCGGTGGGGGTGCCTCCTACGAGCAGTACTTC.